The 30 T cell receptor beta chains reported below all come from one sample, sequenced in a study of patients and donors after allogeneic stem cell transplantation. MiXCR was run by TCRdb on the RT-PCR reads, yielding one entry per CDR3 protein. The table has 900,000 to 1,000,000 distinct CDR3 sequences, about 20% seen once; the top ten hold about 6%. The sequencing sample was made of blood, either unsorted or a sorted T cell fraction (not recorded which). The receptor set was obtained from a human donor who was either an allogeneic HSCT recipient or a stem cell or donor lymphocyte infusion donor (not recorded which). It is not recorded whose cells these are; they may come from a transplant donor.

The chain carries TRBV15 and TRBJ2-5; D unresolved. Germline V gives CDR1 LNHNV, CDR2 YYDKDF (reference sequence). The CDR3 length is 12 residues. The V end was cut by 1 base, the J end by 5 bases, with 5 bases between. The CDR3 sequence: CATSRVGETQYF. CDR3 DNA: TGTGCCACCAGCAGAGTAGGGGAGACCCAGTACTTC.

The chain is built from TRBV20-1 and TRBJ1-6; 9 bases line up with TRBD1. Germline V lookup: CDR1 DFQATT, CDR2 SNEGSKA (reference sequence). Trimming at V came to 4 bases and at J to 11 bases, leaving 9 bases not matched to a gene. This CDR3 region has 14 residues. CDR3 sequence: CSATPGTGYPPLHF. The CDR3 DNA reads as TGCAGTGCTACCCCCGGGACAGGGTATCCACCCCTCCACTTT.

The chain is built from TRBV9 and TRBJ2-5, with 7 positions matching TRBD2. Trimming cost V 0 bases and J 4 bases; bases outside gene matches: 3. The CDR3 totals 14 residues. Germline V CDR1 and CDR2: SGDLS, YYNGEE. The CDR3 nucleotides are TGTGCCAGCAGCGTAGACGGGGGGACAGAGACCCAGTACTTC. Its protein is CASSVDGGTETQYF.

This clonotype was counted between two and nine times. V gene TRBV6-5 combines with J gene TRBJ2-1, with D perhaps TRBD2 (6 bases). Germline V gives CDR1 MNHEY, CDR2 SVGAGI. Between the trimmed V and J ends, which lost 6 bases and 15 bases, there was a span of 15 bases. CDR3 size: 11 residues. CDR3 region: CASRGGDTRFF. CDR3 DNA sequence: TGTGCCAGCAGAGGAGGGGATACTCGGTTCTTC.

The CDR3 nucleotides are TGTGCCAGCAGCCAAGATCGCGGCAGCAAAGCTTTCTTT. Translating gives CASSQDRGSKAFF. The rearrangement uses TRBV14 and TRBJ1-1; D is unclear. V gave up 0 bases and J gave up 9 bases, with 11 bases separating them. The CDR3 has 13 residues. Germline V gene data show CDR1 as SGHDN and CDR2 as FVKESK.

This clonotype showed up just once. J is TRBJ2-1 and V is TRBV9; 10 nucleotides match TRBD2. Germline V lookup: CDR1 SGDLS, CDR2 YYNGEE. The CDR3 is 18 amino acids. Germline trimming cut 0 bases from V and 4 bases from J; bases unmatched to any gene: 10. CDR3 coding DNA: TGTGCCAGCAGCGTAGAGTTGGAGACTAGCGGGTTGTACAATGAGCAGTTCTTC. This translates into CASSVELETSGLYNEQFF.

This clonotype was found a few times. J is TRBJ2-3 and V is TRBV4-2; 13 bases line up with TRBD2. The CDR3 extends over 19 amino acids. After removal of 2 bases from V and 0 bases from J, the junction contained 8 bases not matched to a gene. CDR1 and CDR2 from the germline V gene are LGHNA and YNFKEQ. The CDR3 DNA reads TGTGCCAGCAGCCAATCCCGACTAGCGGGGGGAGCTAGCACAGATACGCAGTATTTT. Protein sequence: CASSQSRLAGGASTDTQYF.

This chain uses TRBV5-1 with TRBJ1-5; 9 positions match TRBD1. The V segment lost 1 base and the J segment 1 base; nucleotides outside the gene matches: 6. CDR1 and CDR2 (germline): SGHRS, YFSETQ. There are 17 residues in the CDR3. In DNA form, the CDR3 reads TGCGCCAGCAGCTTGAGCGGGACAGGGTACAGCAATCAGCCCCAGCATTTT. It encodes CASSLSGTGYSNQPQHF.

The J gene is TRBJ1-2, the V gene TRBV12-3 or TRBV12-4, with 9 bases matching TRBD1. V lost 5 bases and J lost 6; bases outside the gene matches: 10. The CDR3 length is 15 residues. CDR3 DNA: TGTGCCAGCAGTAATCCGGGACAGGGCACGAATGGCTACACCTTC. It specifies CASSNPGQGTNGYTF.

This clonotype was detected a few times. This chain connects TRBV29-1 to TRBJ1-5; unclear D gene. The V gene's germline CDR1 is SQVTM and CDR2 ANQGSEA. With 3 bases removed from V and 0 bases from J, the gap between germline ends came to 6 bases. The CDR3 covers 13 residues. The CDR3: CSVDRNSNQPQHF. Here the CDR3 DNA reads TGCAGCGTTGACAGAAATAGCAATCAGCCCCAGCATTTT.

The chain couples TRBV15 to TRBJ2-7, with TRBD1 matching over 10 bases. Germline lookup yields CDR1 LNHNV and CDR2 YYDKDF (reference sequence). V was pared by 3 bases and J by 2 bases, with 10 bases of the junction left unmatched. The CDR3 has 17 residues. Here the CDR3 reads CATSRAQTGGATYEQYF. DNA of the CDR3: TGTGCCACCAGCAGGGCCCAGACAGGGGGCGCGACCTACGAGCAGTACTTC.

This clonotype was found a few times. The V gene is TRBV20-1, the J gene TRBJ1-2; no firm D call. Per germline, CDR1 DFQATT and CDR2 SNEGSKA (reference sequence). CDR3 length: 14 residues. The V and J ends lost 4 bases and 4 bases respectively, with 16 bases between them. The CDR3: CSAMDLTLTYGYTF. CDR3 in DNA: TGCAGTGCTATGGACTTGACCCTTACCTATGGCTACACCTTC.

CDR3 DNA sequence: TGCGCCAGCAGCTCGACAGGGTCGGGGACCCAGTACTTC. It translates to CASSSTGSGTQYF. The gene calls are TRBV5-1 and TRBJ2-5; TRBD1 agrees at 7 bases. V gave up 3 bases and J gave up 7 bases; unmatched junction bases: 6. The CDR3 runs 13 residues. The V gene's germline CDR1 is SGHRS and CDR2 YFSETQ.

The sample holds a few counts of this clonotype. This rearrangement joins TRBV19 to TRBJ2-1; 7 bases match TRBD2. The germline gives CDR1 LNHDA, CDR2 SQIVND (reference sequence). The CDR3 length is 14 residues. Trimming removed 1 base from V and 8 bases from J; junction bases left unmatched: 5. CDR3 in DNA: TGTGCCAGTAGTATAGGTGAGGGGAGGGATGAGCAGTTCTTC. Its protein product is CASSIGEGRDEQFF.

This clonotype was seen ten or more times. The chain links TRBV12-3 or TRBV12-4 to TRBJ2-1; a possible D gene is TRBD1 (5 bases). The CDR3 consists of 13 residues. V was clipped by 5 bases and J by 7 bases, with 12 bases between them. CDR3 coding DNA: TGTGCCAGCAGTCCCTCAGACAGAAATGAGCAGTTCTTC. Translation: CASSPSDRNEQFF.

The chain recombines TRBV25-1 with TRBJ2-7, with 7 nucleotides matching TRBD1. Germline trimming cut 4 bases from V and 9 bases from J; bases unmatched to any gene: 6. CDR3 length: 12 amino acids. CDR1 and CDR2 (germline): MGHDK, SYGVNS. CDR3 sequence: CASSGDSGRQYF. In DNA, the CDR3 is TGTGCCAGCAGTGGGGACAGCGGTCGGCAGTACTTC.

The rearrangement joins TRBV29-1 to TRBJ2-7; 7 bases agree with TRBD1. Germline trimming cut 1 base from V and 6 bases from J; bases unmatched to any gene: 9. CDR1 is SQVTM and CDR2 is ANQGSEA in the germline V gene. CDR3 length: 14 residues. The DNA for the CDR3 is TGCAGCGTTGAAGGACAACAGGGGCTCGGCGAGCAGTACTTC. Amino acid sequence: CSVEGQQGLGEQYF.

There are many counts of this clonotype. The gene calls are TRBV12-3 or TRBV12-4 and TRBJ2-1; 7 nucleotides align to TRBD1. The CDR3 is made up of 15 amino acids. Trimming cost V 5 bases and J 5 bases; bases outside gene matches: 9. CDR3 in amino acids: CASSQSGQNHNEQFF. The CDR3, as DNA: TGTGCCAGCAGTCAATCGGGACAGAACCACAATGAGCAGTTCTTC.

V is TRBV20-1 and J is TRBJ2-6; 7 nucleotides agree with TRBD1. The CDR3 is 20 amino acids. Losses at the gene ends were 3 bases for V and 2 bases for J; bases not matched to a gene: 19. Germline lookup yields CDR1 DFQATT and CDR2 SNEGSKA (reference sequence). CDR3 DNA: TGCAGTGCTAGCCCCTCCCTCTGGACAGGATTGAACACTGGGGCCAACGTCCTGACTTTC. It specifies CSASPSLWTGLNTGANVLTF.

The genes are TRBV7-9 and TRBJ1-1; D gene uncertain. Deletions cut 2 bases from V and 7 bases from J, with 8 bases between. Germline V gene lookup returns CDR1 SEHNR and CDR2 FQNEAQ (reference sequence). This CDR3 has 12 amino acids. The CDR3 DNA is TGTGCCAGCAGCTTACTCACCTATGAAGCTTTCTTT. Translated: CASSLLTYEAFF.

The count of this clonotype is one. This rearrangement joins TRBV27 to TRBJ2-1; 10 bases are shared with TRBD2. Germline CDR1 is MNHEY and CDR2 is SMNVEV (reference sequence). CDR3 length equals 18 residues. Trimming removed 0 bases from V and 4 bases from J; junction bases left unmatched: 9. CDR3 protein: CASSLSASSGGLYNEQFF. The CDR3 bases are TGTGCCAGCAGTTTATCGGCCTCTAGCGGGGGCCTTTACAATGAGCAGTTCTTC.

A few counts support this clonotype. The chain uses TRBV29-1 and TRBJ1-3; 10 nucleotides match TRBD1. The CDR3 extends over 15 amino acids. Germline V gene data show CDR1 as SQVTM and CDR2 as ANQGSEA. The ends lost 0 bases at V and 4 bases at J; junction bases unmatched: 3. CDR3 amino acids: CSVEDLDRGGNTIYF. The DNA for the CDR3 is TGCAGCGTTGAAGATCTGGACAGGGGGGGAAACACCATATATTTT.

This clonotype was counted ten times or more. The CDR3 nucleotides read TGCGCCAGCAGCCCCTCAGCGGGGGTCAAAAACATTCAGTACTTC. Amino acids: CASSPSAGVKNIQYF. V gene TRBV5-1 combines with J gene TRBJ2-4; 8 bases fit TRBD2. The ends lost 4 bases at V and 3 bases at J; junction bases unmatched: 6. The CDR3 extends over 15 amino acids. Per germline, CDR1 SGHRS and CDR2 YFSETQ.

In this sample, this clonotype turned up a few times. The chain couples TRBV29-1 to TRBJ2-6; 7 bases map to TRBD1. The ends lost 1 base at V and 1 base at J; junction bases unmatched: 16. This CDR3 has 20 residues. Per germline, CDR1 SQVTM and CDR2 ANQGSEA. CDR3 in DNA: TGCAGCGTTGAAGGGAGCCTGGGACAGTGGGGGAATTCTGGGGCCAACGTCCTGACTTTC. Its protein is CSVEGSLGQWGNSGANVLTF.

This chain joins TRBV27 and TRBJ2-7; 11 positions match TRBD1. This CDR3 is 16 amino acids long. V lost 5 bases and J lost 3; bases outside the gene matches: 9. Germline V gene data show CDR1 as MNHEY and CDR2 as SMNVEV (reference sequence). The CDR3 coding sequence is TGTGCCAGCAGTCTGCAGGACAGGGGGCGCATCTACGAGCAGTACTTC. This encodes CASSLQDRGRIYEQYF.

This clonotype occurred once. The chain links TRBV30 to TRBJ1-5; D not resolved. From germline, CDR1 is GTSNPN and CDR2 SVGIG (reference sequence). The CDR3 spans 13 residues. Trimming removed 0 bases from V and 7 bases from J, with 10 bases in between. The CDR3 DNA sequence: TGTGCCTGGAGTGTTAGGGTCGGACAGCCCCAGCATTTT. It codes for CAWSVRVGQPQHF.

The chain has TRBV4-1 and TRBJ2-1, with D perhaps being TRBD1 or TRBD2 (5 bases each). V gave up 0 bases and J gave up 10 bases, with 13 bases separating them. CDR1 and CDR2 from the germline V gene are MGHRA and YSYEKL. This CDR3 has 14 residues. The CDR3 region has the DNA TGCGCCAGCAGCCAAGATCAGGGACCGAAGGAGCAGTTCTTC. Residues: CASSQDQGPKEQFF.

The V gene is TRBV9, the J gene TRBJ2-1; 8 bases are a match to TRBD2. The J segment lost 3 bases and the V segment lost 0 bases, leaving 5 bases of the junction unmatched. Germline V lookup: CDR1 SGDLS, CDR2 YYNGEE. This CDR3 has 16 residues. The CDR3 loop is CASSVGGGRIYNEQFF. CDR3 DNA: TGTGCCAGCAGCGTAGGAGGCGGGAGGATCTACAATGAGCAGTTCTTC.

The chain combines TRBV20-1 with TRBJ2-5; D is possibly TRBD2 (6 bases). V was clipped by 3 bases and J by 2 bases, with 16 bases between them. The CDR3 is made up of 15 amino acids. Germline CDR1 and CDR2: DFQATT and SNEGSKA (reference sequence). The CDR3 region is CSASLSGSAQETQYF. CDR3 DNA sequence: TGCAGTGCTAGCCTTAGCGGTAGTGCTCAAGAGACCCAGTACTTC.

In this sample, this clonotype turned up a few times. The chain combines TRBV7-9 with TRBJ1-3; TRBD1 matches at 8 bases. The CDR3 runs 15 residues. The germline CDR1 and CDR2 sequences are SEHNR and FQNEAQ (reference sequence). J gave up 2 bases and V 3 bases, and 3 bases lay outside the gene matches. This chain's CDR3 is CASSFLQGAGNTIYF. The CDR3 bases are TGTGCCAGCAGCTTCCTACAGGGGGCTGGAAACACCATATATTTT.